Below, 9 T cell receptor beta chains from the same sample are listed, as sequenced in a study of T cells in Graves' hyperthyroidism and ophthalmopathy. Researchers amplified the TCR beta CDR3 regions from RNA transcripts. First-round RT-PCR of the TCR CDR3 relied on the HTBI primer set. TCRdb reprocessed the multiplex PCR reads via MiXCR and lists one record per CDR3 protein. The sample has about 360,000 distinct CDR3 sequences; 19% are singletons. The sample comprised blood. The receptors shown here come from a woman between 18 and 29 years old with Graves' hyperthyroidism.

This clonotype was picked up many times. The CDR3 is CASSHVNTRETQYF. DNA of the CDR3: TGTGCCAGCAGCCACGTCAATACGAGAGAGACCCAGTACTTC. The chain carries TRBV14 and TRBJ2-5; D remains unclear. The germline V and J ends were trimmed by 3 bases and 4 bases, with 12 bases remaining between them. The CDR3 length is 14 residues. Germline lookup yields CDR1 SGHDN and CDR2 FVKESK.

This clonotype was detected many times. The genes are TRBV20-1 and TRBJ1-1, with D possibly matching TRBD1 (5 bases). The CDR3 has 12 amino acids. Looked up from germline, CDR1 is DFQATT and CDR2 is SNEGSKA (reference sequence). Trimming removed 6 bases at V and 1 base at J, with 9 bases between. This CDR3 reads CSAAGTNTEAFF. The CDR3 coding sequence is TGCAGTGCCGCCGGGACGAACACTGAAGCTTTCTTT.

This clonotype was detected ten times or more. The chain joins TRBV6-5 to TRBJ1-5, with TRBD1 as a possible D gene (6 bases). V lost 6 bases, J lost 5 bases, and 11 bases lay in between. This CDR3 is built from 13 residues. The germline V gene encodes CDR1 MNHEY and CDR2 SVGAGI. The CDR3 coding sequence is TGTGCCAGCAGCGGACAGTACGATCAGCCCCAGCATTTT. It translates to CASSGQYDQPQHF.

CDR3: CASSGQLEAFF. CDR3 sequence (DNA): TGTGCCAGCAGTGGACAGTTAGAAGCTTTCTTT. J is TRBJ1-1 and V is TRBV6-1; maybe TRBD1 (5 bases). The V gene lost 4 bases and the J gene lost 8 bases, with 8 bases spanning the gap. Per the germline V gene, CDR1 is MNHNS and CDR2 is SASEGT. This CDR3 comprises 11 residues.

This clonotype came up many times. V and J are TRBV6-5 and TRBJ1-1, with a possible D match to TRBD1 (6 bases). This CDR3 has 14 amino acids. The V and J ends lost 8 bases and 0 bases respectively, with 13 bases between them. Looked up from germline, CDR1 is MNHEY and CDR2 is SVGAGI. CDR3 in DNA: TGTGCCAGCTTTGGGGGCATCATGAACACTGAAGCTTTCTTT. This gives the protein CASFGGIMNTEAFF.

This sequence joins TRBV5-1 and TRBJ2-2, with D possibly being TRBD1 or TRBD2 (5 bases each). Trimming left V 0 bases short and J 4 bases short, with 10 bases between. The CDR3 length is 15 residues. Germline assignment: CDR1 SGHRS and CDR2 YFSETQ. CDR3 sequence (DNA): TGCGCCAGCAGCTTGGACCCGAGGGGCACCGGGGAGCTGTTTTTT. Translated: CASSLDPRGTGELFF.

This clonotype was found many times. This chain uses TRBV20-1 with TRBJ1-2, with 8 bases that match TRBD1. This CDR3 region has 12 residues. With V trimmed by 6 bases and J by 4 bases, 4 bases remained unmatched. CDR1 is DFQATT, CDR2 SNEGSKA, per germline (reference sequence). The CDR3 DNA follows: TGCAGTGCCGGACAGGGCCTCTATGGCTACACCTTC. It codes for CSAGQGLYGYTF.

The table lists this clonotype with many counts. The chain joins TRBV6-1 to TRBJ2-7; D unresolved. Germline V gene sequence: CDR1 MNHNS, CDR2 SASEGT. Trimming took 1 base from V and 4 from J, leaving 17 bases between them. The CDR3 totals 16 residues. Written as DNA, the CDR3 is TGTGCCAGCAGTGAAGGTATCGTAAGACTGTCTTACGAGCAGTACTTC. Translating it yields CASSEGIVRLSYEQYF.

In this sample, this clonotype turned up a few times. This chain uses TRBV11-2 with TRBJ1-5; TRBD1 agrees at 8 bases. Germline assignment: CDR1 SGHAT and CDR2 FQNNGV. The CDR3 sequence is 19 residues long. Germline trimming cut 1 base from V and 0 bases from J; bases unmatched to any gene: 11. CDR3 region: CASSLVQGAISNSNQPQHF. CDR3 coding DNA: TGTGCCAGCAGCTTAGTTCAGGGGGCTATATCGAATAGCAATCAGCCCCAGCATTTT.